Each of the 23 T cell receptor beta chains below was sequenced from the same sample in a study of T-cell memory formation after mild COVID-19. TCRdb ran MiXCR on the 5' RACE reads and lists one entry per CDR3 protein. The sample gives about half a million distinct CDR3 sequences, roughly 20% of which show up once; over 9% is in the top ten. The sample consisted of PBMCs or a T cell subset sorted from them (not recorded which). Receptors originate from an adult woman who had mild COVID-19 (a few samples of this study predate the infection). Cell type and time point are not known.

The rearrangement links TRBV27 to TRBJ1-6; TRBD1 agrees at 7 bases. The CDR3 totals 15 residues. Germline V CDR1 and CDR2: MNHEY, SMNVEV (reference sequence). J gave up 7 bases and V 5 bases, and 8 bases lay outside the gene matches. As DNA, the CDR3 is TGTGCCAGCAGTACTCCGGGACAGCAGAATTCACCCCTCCACTTT. Translation: CASSTPGQQNSPLHF.

The chain is built from TRBV6-6 and TRBJ2-1, with 9 bases that match TRBD2. In germline, CDR1 is MNHNY, CDR2 SVGAGI (reference sequence). Trimming removed 7 bases from V and 7 bases from J; junction bases left unmatched: 5. This CDR3 spans 13 amino acids. Here the CDR3 reads CASKGREGNEQFF. CDR3 sequence (DNA): TGTGCCAGCAAAGGGCGGGAGGGTAATGAGCAGTTCTTC.

This sequence joins TRBV18 and TRBJ2-7, with 9 bases matching TRBD1. V shed 3 bases and J 0 bases; nucleotides not matched to a gene: 3. The germline CDR1 and CDR2 sequences are KGHSH and LQKENI. The CDR3 totals 15 residues. CDR3 in DNA: TGTGCCAGCTCACCTACAGGGGGCGCCTCCTACGAGCAGTACTTC. Translating gives CASSPTGGASYEQYF.

The chain is built from TRBV7-9 and TRBJ1-3; D not resolved. The germline gives CDR1 SEHNR, CDR2 FQNEAQ (reference sequence). With 3 bases removed from V and 0 bases from J, the gap between germline ends came to 12 bases. The CDR3 is made up of 16 amino acids. CDR3 loop: CASSLYWVSSGNTIYF. CDR3 nucleotide sequence: TGTGCCAGCAGCTTGTACTGGGTGAGCTCTGGAAACACCATATATTTT.

The sample holds a few counts of this clonotype. V is TRBV7-2 and J is TRBJ2-1; 8 positions match TRBD2. This CDR3 region has 14 residues. Germline trimming cut 5 bases from V and 6 bases from J; bases unmatched to any gene: 6. The V gene's germline CDR1 is SGHTA and CDR2 FQGNSA. The CDR3 bases are TGTGCCAGCAGCACCGGACTAGCTCCCAATGAGCAGTTCTTC. It translates to CASSTGLAPNEQFF.

CDR3 bases: TGTGCCACCAGTGATCTAGGACAGAGAAAGCAGTTCTTC. This gives the protein CATSDLGQRKQFF. The V and J genes are TRBV24-1 and TRBJ2-1, with a tentative D call TRBD1 (6 bases). V was pared by 3 bases and J by 11 bases, with 13 bases between. The CDR3 runs 13 residues. CDR1 KGHDR and CDR2 SFDVKD come from the germline V gene.

The sample holds many counts of this clonotype. V usage is TRBV5-1 and J usage is TRBJ2-3; 9 bases line up with TRBD1. The germline gives CDR1 SGHRS, CDR2 YFSETQ. The CDR3 length is 16 residues. V lost 0 bases and J lost 2; bases outside the gene matches: 4. CDR3 protein: CASSLGWDRVTDTQYF. The DNA for the CDR3 is TGCGCCAGCAGCTTGGGATGGGACAGGGTCACAGATACGCAGTATTTT.

The chain couples TRBV6-6 to TRBJ1-1; D possibly corresponds to TRBD1 (5 bases). V lost 5 bases to trimming and J lost 5 bases, with 15 bases between them. Per germline, CDR1 MNHNY and CDR2 SVGAGI (reference sequence). The CDR3 runs 14 residues. This CDR3 reads CASSPGGGRTEAFF. In DNA, the CDR3 is TGTGCCAGCAGTCCCGGCGGGGGAAGGACTGAAGCTTTCTTT.

In this sample, this clonotype turned up a few times. This chain connects TRBV12-3 or TRBV12-4 to TRBJ2-1; 12 bases line up with TRBD1. J gave up 7 bases and V 5 bases, and 6 bases lay outside the gene matches. This CDR3 spans 15 amino acids. The CDR3 reads CASSRQGQGANEQFF. CDR3 bases: TGTGCCAGCAGTAGGCAGGGACAGGGGGCAAATGAGCAGTTCTTC.

This clonotype was detected only a few times. The rearrangement links TRBV7-8 to TRBJ2-5; 11 positions agree with TRBD2. CDR3 length equals 16 residues. Germline lookup yields CDR1 SGHVS and CDR2 FQNEAQ. The junction had 12 bases not matched to a gene; V was cut back by 7 bases and J by 5 bases. CDR3 amino acids: CASTPTRLAGRETQYF. For the CDR3, the DNA is TGTGCCAGCACCCCCACCCGACTAGCGGGGAGGGAGACCCAGTACTTC.

A few counts support this clonotype. The gene calls are TRBV4-2 and TRBJ2-5; 7 positions match TRBD1. This CDR3 comprises 14 residues. Germline V gives CDR1 LGHNA, CDR2 YNFKEQ. After removal of 0 bases from V and 7 bases from J, the junction contained 5 bases not matched to a gene. CDR3 sequence: CASSQEPHRGTQYF. Here the CDR3 DNA reads TGTGCCAGCAGCCAAGAACCCCACAGGGGGACCCAGTACTTC.

This clonotype was found a few times. This chain joins TRBV11-2 and TRBJ2-5, with 7 bases matching TRBD2. Germline V gene data show CDR1 as SGHAT and CDR2 as FQNNGV. J lost 0 bases, V lost 4 bases, and 11 bases had no gene match. This CDR3 is built from 17 residues. The CDR3 region has the DNA TGTGCCAGCAGCTCTAGCGGCGAGACAAAGTACCAAGAGACCCAGTACTTC. Translation gives CASSSSGETKYQETQYF.

In this sample, this clonotype turned up a few times. The rearrangement uses TRBV27 and TRBJ2-2; possibly TRBD1 for D (5 bases). From germline, CDR1 is MNHEY and CDR2 SMNVEV (reference sequence). The CDR3 extends over 18 amino acids. The V end lost 5 bases, the J end lost 6 bases, and 25 bases lay between the germline ends. CDR3: CASSPRASRAPLAGELFF. The CDR3 DNA is TGTGCCAGCAGTCCCCGGGCCTCCAGGGCGCCGCTGGCCGGGGAGCTGTTTTTT.

In its sample, this clonotype was seen a few times. The CDR3, as DNA: TGTGCCAGCTCGACCATTAGTTCCTACGAGCAGTACTTC. Translation gives CASSTISSYEQYF. The chain links TRBV18 to TRBJ2-7; D gene ambiguous. V gave up 6 bases and J gave up 1 base, with 10 bases separating them. This CDR3 spans 13 amino acids. Germline V gene lookup returns CDR1 KGHSH and CDR2 LQKENI.

This clonotype has more than one count but fewer than ten. The chain couples TRBV6-5 to TRBJ2-7, with 12 bases aligning to TRBD1. The CDR3 is 14 amino acids. V trimming: 7 bases; J trimming: 3 bases; junction bases outside the gene matches: 4. Germline CDR1 reads MNHEY; CDR2 reads SVGAGI. The CDR3 DNA is TGTGCCAGCATTGGGACAGGGGGCAACTACGAGCAGTACTTC. Protein sequence: CASIGTGGNYEQYF.

This clonotype was detected only a few times. The CDR3 DNA is TGTGCCAGCAGCAATCCGCCGGACGGCTACACCTTC. It translates to CASSNPPDGYTF. This chain uses TRBV12-3 or TRBV12-4 with TRBJ1-2; the D is unclear. Trimming cost V 6 bases and J 8 bases, with 13 bases left between them. The CDR3 runs to 12 residues.

This clonotype was observed a handful of times. The gene calls are TRBV29-1 and TRBJ1-5, with D tentatively TRBD1 (5 bases). This CDR3 has 16 amino acids. Between the trimmed V and J ends, which lost 3 bases and 2 bases, there was a span of 17 bases. CDR1 and CDR2 (germline): SQVTM, ANQGSEA. DNA for the CDR3: TGCAGCGTTGATTCATACAGGCTCCGGGGCAATCAGCCCCAGCATTTT. It codes for CSVDSYRLRGNQPQHF.

The chain has TRBV6-2 or TRBV6-3 and TRBJ1-2; D is possibly TRBD1 (6 bases). V was clipped by 8 bases and J by 4 bases, with 11 bases between them. In germline, CDR1 is MNHEY, CDR2 SVGEGT. CDR3 size: 12 residues. The DNA for the CDR3 is TGTGCCAGCGGGGGGCATCGCTATGGCTACACCTTC. Its translation: CASGGHRYGYTF.

V is TRBV5-1 and J is TRBJ2-1; TRBD1 aligns across 10 bases. The V gene end was trimmed by 0 bases and the J gene end by 2 bases; junction bases not matched to a gene: 2. Germline loops: CDR1 SGHRS, CDR2 YFSETQ. The CDR3 has 16 residues. This CDR3 is CASSLDGTGAYNEQFF. The CDR3 DNA sequence: TGCGCCAGCAGCTTGGACGGGACAGGGGCCTACAATGAGCAGTTCTTC.

This clonotype was counted a few times. The chain carries TRBV6-6 and TRBJ2-7; D remains ambiguous. CDR3 length equals 14 residues. Trimming took 8 bases from V and 6 from J, leaving 20 bases between them. CDR1 is MNHNY and CDR2 is SVGAGI in the germline V gene (reference sequence). The CDR3 nucleotides read TGTGCCAGCTTGGGCGGTGGCATGCGAAGCGAGCAGTACTTC. This encodes CASLGGGMRSEQYF.

The chain is built from TRBV5-5 and TRBJ2-7, with TRBD1 identical over 8 bases. Germline CDR1 SGHKS, CDR2 YYEKEE (reference sequence). The ends lost 4 bases at V and 0 bases at J; junction bases unmatched: 15. CDR3 length: 18 amino acids. The CDR3 is CASSAEQPGQDNSYEQYF. CDR3 nucleotides: TGTGCCAGCAGCGCCGAACAACCGGGACAGGACAACTCCTACGAGCAGTACTTC.

This clonotype was observed a few times. The DNA of the CDR3 is TGTGCCAGCAGCTTAGATCGGGCCGCAGGGTTTGGGGCCAACGTCCTGACTTTC. Protein sequence: CASSLDRAAGFGANVLTF. The chain is built from TRBV11-2 and TRBJ2-6, with D possibly being TRBD1 (5 bases). The V and J ends lost 0 bases and 3 bases respectively, with 15 bases between them. Germline CDR1 reads SGHAT; CDR2 reads FQNNGV. The CDR3 contains 18 residues.

The chain links TRBV24-1 to TRBJ2-1; D is possibly TRBD1 (6 bases). V was pared by 4 bases and J by 5 bases, with 17 bases between. The CDR3 spans 16 residues. CDR1 and CDR2 (germline): KGHDR, SFDVKD. CDR3 protein: CATSDRTVNVDNEQFF. As DNA, the CDR3 is TGTGCCACCAGTGACCGGACAGTTAATGTCGACAATGAGCAGTTCTTC.